The clone carrying this T cell receptor beta chain showed up many times. V was pared by 4 bases and J by 1 base, with 10 bases between. The CDR3 totals 14 residues. Germline V gene lookup returns CDR1 LGHNA and CDR2 YNFKEQ. The sample is drawn from a study of shared clonotypes between healthy human individuals. Method: immunoSEQ multiplex PCR; TCRdb's copy keeps in-frame clones and lacks some. The sample holds 90,000 to 150,000 clones; under 70% are singletons and the top ten take about a quarter. The TCR comes from a woman in her twenties or thirties in good health. The gene calls are TRBV4-2 and TRBJ1-1; D gene ambiguous. What was sequenced was memory CD8+ T cells sorted from blood. Sample subset: CD45RO+ cells pooled with CCR7-negative TemRA cells. The CDR3 is CASSPGMENTEAFF. The CDR3 DNA follows: TGTGCCAGCAGCCCTGGGATGGAGAACACTGAAGCTTTCTTT.